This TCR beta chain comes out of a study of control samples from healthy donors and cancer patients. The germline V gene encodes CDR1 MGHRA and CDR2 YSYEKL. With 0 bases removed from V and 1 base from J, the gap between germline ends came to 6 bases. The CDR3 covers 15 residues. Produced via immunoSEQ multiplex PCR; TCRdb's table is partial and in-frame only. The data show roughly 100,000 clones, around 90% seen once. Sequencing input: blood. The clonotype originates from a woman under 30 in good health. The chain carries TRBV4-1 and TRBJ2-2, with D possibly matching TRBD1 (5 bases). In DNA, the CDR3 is TGCGCCAGCAGCCAAGATAGGGGGAACACCGGGGAGCTGTTTTTT. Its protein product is CASSQDRGNTGELFF.